These T cell receptor beta chains were read from a single sample in a study of blood T cell repertoires in COVID-19. The data were produced by immunoSEQ multiplex PCR, yet TCRdb's version contains in-frame clones alone and is incomplete. In the table there are about 300,000 clones, approximately 84% of which are singletons. Sequences were obtained from PBMCs or T cells enriched from blood (not recorded which). The source is a man aged 25-45 years who had recovered from COVID-19. CDR3s include the opening cysteine and the closing phenylalanine or tryptophan. The D gene is left open where the match is weak. Clone sizes are given selectively: once, few, many, or a class where the clone is expanded.

CDR3aa: CASSLGGVLENSPLHF
CDR3nt: TGTGCTAGCAGCCTGGGGGGAGTCTTGGAAAATTCACCCCTCCACTTT
d_gene: -
abundance: once
len: 16
j_gene: TRBJ1-6
v_gene: TRBV7-7

CDR3aa: CASSLARGRFNEQFF
CDR3nt: TGTGCCAGCAGCTTAGCCAGGGGTAGATTCAATGAGCAGTTCTTC
d_gene: -
abundance: once
len: 15
j_gene: TRBJ2-1
v_gene: TRBV7-9

CDR3aa: CASRVGVSGTEAFF
CDR3nt: TGCGCCAGCAGGGTAGGGGTAAGTGGGACTGAAGCTTTCTTT
d_gene: -
abundance: -
len: 14
j_gene: TRBJ1-1
v_gene: TRBV5-1

CDR3aa: CASSPGGTANQPQHF
CDR3nt: TGTGCCAGCAGCCCCGGAGGGACAGCCAATCAGCCCCAGCATTTT
d_gene: TRBD1
abundance: -
len: 15
j_gene: TRBJ1-5
v_gene: TRBV7-9

CDR3aa: CASSIDTQGTANTGELFF
CDR3nt: TGTGCCAGTAGTATAGATACCCAGGGGACAGCGAACACCGGGGAGCTGTTTTTT
d_gene: TRBD1
abundance: -
len: 18
j_gene: TRBJ2-2
v_gene: TRBV19

CDR3aa: CASSRLGAGQGNTGELFF
CDR3nt: TGCGCCAGCAGCCGCCTGGGGGCCGGACAGGGGAACACCGGGGAGCTGTTTTTT
d_gene: TRBD1
abundance: -
len: 18
j_gene: TRBJ2-2
v_gene: TRBV4-1

CDR3aa: CASSLYELTGNWVLHF
CDR3nt: TGTGCCAGCAGCTTATACGAACTGACAGGGAATTGGGTCCTCCACTTT
d_gene: TRBD1
abundance: -
len: 16
j_gene: TRBJ1-6
v_gene: TRBV7-9

CDR3aa: CASYLQGGYGYTF
CDR3nt: TGTGCCAGCTACTTACAGGGCGGGTATGGCTACACCTTC
d_gene: -
abundance: -
len: 13
j_gene: TRBJ1-2
v_gene: TRBV28

CDR3aa: CASRHDRAGGYEQYF
CDR3nt: TGTGCCAGCAGACACGACAGGGCAGGGGGCTACGAGCAGTACTTC
d_gene: TRBD1
abundance: -
len: 15
j_gene: TRBJ2-7
v_gene: TRBV6-5

CDR3aa: CAATLQGSLFGYTF
CDR3nt: TGCGCCGCTACGCTTCAGGGGTCCCTATTCGGCTACACCTTC
d_gene: -
abundance: -
len: 14
j_gene: TRBJ1-2
v_gene: TRBV10-2

CDR3aa: CASSPTGPAYEQYF
CDR3nt: TGTGCCAGCAGCCCCACAGGACCCGCCTACGAGCAGTACTTC
d_gene: -
abundance: -
len: 14
j_gene: TRBJ2-7
v_gene: TRBV9

CDR3aa: CASSRSGGLSNEQFF
CDR3nt: TGTGCCAGCAGCCGGAGTGGGGGACTTAGCAATGAGCAGTTCTTC
d_gene: -
abundance: -
len: 15
j_gene: TRBJ2-1
v_gene: TRBV7-2

CDR3aa: CAWTPGGWDQETQYF
CDR3nt: TGTGCCTGGACCCCCGGAGGGTGGGACCAAGAGACCCAGTACTTC
d_gene: -
abundance: -
len: 15
j_gene: TRBJ2-5
v_gene: TRBV30

CDR3aa: CASSWTGGARNTEAFF
CDR3nt: TGCGCCAGCAGCTGGACAGGGGGCGCGCGGAACACTGAAGCTTTCTTT
d_gene: TRBD1
abundance: -
len: 16
j_gene: TRBJ1-1
v_gene: TRBV5-1

CDR3aa: CASSRLGGGLDTGELFF
CDR3nt: TGTGCCAGCAGCAGACTCGGCGGGGGGCTAGACACCGGGGAGCTGTTTTTT
d_gene: TRBD2
abundance: -
len: 17
j_gene: TRBJ2-2
v_gene: TRBV7-6

CDR3aa: CASSQDRLGLQFF
CDR3nt: TGCGCCAGCAGCCAAGATCGGTTGGGACTACAGTTCTTC
d_gene: TRBD2
abundance: -
len: 13
j_gene: TRBJ2-1
v_gene: TRBV4-1

CDR3aa: CASSRGLAESTDTQYF
CDR3nt: TGTGCCAGCAGCCGAGGACTAGCTGAAAGCACAGATACGCAGTATTTT
d_gene: TRBD2
abundance: -
len: 16
j_gene: TRBJ2-3
v_gene: TRBV5-6

CDR3aa: CASAHPGAFEQYF
CDR3nt: TGTGCCAGCGCGCACCCGGGAGCATTCGAGCAGTACTTC
d_gene: -
abundance: -
len: 13
j_gene: TRBJ2-7
v_gene: TRBV3-1/TRBV3-2

CDR3aa: CASSEAGQGSYNEQFF
CDR3nt: TGTGCCAGCAGTGAGGCAGGACAGGGCTCTTACAATGAGCAGTTCTTC
d_gene: TRBD1
abundance: few
len: 16
j_gene: TRBJ2-1
v_gene: TRBV6-1

CDR3aa: CASSETDTTNEKLFF
CDR3nt: TGTGCCAGTAGTGAGACAGATACAACTAATGAAAAACTGTTTTTT
d_gene: -
abundance: -
len: 15
j_gene: TRBJ1-4
v_gene: TRBV19

CDR3aa: CATSDTSSYNEQFF
CDR3nt: TGTGCCACCTCCGACACGAGCTCCTACAATGAGCAGTTCTTC
d_gene: -
abundance: -
len: 14
j_gene: TRBJ2-1
v_gene: TRBV24-1

CDR3aa: CASSADWSYEQYF
CDR3nt: TGCGCCAGCAGTGCGGACTGGTCCTACGAGCAGTACTTC
d_gene: -
abundance: -
len: 13
j_gene: TRBJ2-7
v_gene: TRBV5-1

CDR3aa: CASSIPAGNSDTQYF
CDR3nt: TGTGCCAGTAGTATACCGGCGGGTAATTCAGATACGCAGTATTTT
d_gene: -
abundance: -
len: 15
j_gene: TRBJ2-3
v_gene: TRBV19

CDR3aa: CASSSRDFYGYTF
CDR3nt: TGTGCCAGCAGCTCCCGGGACTTCTATGGCTACACCTTC
d_gene: -
abundance: -
len: 13
j_gene: TRBJ1-2
v_gene: TRBV7-9

CDR3aa: CASSVVSLGETQYF
CDR3nt: TGTGCCAGCAGCGTAGTCTCTCTCGGAGAGACCCAGTACTTC
d_gene: -
abundance: -
len: 14
j_gene: TRBJ2-5
v_gene: TRBV9